This is a list of T cell receptor beta chains from one sample in a study of blood T cell repertoires in COVID-19. The data were produced by immunoSEQ multiplex PCR, yet TCRdb's version contains in-frame clones alone and is incomplete. The repertoire holds under 250,000 clones, with nearly 90% as singletons. The sample was peripheral blood. The receptors originated from a man aged 45-65 years with COVID-19, enrolled during active disease. CDR3s include the opening cysteine and the closing phenylalanine or tryptophan. A D gene is named only where the DNA matches it firmly. Size is omitted from some rows. Given values are once, few, many or a class for expanded clones.

v_call	clone_size	j_call	d_call	cdr3_nt	cdr3_aa
TRBV4-2	.	TRBJ2-2	TRBD2	TGTGCCAGCAGCCGAGTCAAGGCGGGAGTCCCAGGTGGCCCTGGCGGGGAGCTGTTTTTT	CASSRVKAGVPGGPGGELFF
TRBV28	.	TRBJ1-2	.	TGTGCCAGCAGTTTATCATCTGCGGGAGGCTATGGCTACACCTTC	CASSLSSAGGYGYTF
TRBV19	.	TRBJ2-5	TRBD1	TGTGCCAGTAGTATCCCAGGACAGGGGGCTAAAGAGACCCAGTACTTC	CASSIPGQGAKETQYF
TRBV19	.	TRBJ2-5	.	TGTGCCAGTAGTATTAAAGAGACCCAGTACTTC	CASSIKETQYF
TRBV6-5	.	TRBJ1-2	.	TGTGCCAGCAGTTACTCGACGGGTAACTATGGCTACACCTTC	CASSYSTGNYGYTF
TRBV28	.	TRBJ1-4	TRBD1	TGTGCCAGCAGTTCCGCCGGGACAGGGGATGAAAAACTGTTTTTT	CASSSAGTGDEKLFF
TRBV5-1	.	TRBJ2-2	.	TGCGCCAGCAGCTTGGCTGCGACCGGGGAGCTGTTTTTT	CASSLAATGELFF
TRBV6-1	.	TRBJ2-3	.	TGTGCCAGCAGTGACACTAGCACAGATACGCAGTATTTT	CASSDTSTDTQYF
TRBV7-9	.	TRBJ2-1	TRBD2	TGTGCCAGCAGAAAGTTAGCGGGAGGGCCCTCCAATGAGCAGTTCTTC	CASRKLAGGPSNEQFF
TRBV19	once	TRBJ2-7	.	TGTGCCAGTAGTAGGAGGGACGGCTCCGAGCAGTACTTC	CASSRRDGSEQYF
TRBV7-2	.	TRBJ2-6	.	TGTGCCAGCAGCTCCAACTCTGGGGCCAACGTCCTGACTTTC	CASSSNSGANVLTF
TRBV7-2	.	TRBJ2-3	.	TGTGCCAGCAGTCAGTTAGATACGCAGTATTTT	CASSQLDTQYF
TRBV7-2	.	TRBJ2-2	.	TGTGCCAGCAGCTTTAGTCTGGAGGTCGGGGAGCTGTTTTTT	CASSFSLEVGELFF
TRBV7-8	.	TRBJ1-5	.	TGTGCCAGCAGCTTAGATTCAGTGAATCAGCCCCAGCATTTT	CASSLDSVNQPQHF
TRBV3-1/TRBV3-2	once	TRBJ2-4	TRBD1	TGTGCCAGCAGCCAAGATCCGGCAGGGGGATTCAAAAACATTCAGTACTTC	CASSQDPAGGFKNIQYF
TRBV5-1	.	TRBJ2-1	TRBD2	TGCGCCAGCAGCCCCGTGGGAGCGGGGGCAGTCAATGAGCAGTTCTTC	CASSPVGAGAVNEQFF
TRBV30	.	TRBJ2-3	TRBD2	TGTGCCTGGAACCTAGCGGGGGGCCCCGGAGATACGCAGTATTTT	CAWNLAGGPGDTQYF
TRBV19	.	TRBJ2-1	TRBD2	TGTGCCAGTAGTATAGTAAGCGGGGGGGCGGGTGAGCAGTTCTTC	CASSIVSGGAGEQFF
TRBV30	.	TRBJ2-5	.	TGTGCCTGGGCTACGGGAGAGACCCAGTACTTC	CAWATGETQYF
TRBV6-5	.	TRBJ1-6	.	TGTGCCAGCAGTTACTCTGGACAGCATAATTCACCCCTCCACTTT	CASSYSGQHNSPLHF
TRBV6-4	.	TRBJ2-3	.	TGTGCCAGCAGTGACGGCACCACAGATACGCAGTATTTT	CASSDGTTDTQYF
TRBV11-2	.	TRBJ2-1	.	TGTGCCAGCAGCTTTTCCCAATCCTACAATGAGCAGTTCTTC	CASSFSQSYNEQFF
TRBV6-2/TRBV6-3	.	TRBJ1-1	.	TGTGCCAGCAGTAGTACAGGGTTTGATACTGAAGCTTTCTTT	CASSSTGFDTEAFF
TRBV20-1	few	TRBJ2-4	.	TGCAGTGCTAGTGACGGACTTCTCTCCGCCAAAAACATTCAGTACTTC	CSASDGLLSAKNIQYF
TRBV7-2	.	TRBJ2-3	TRBD2	TGTGCCAGTACGACCCCTAGCGGGGGGGCCGGTTATACGCAGTATTTT	CASTTPSGGAGYTQYF
TRBV11-2	.	TRBJ2-2	TRBD1	TGTGCCAGCAGCTGGGACAGGGCCGGCGGGGAGCTGTTTTTT	CASSWDRAGGELFF
TRBV6-1	.	TRBJ2-2	.	TGTGCCAGCAGTGAAACGTTAACTCTGGTTGGCGGGGAGCTGTTTTTT	CASSETLTLVGGELFF
TRBV18	.	TRBJ2-2	TRBD1	TGTGCCAGCTCACCAATACAGGGGTCGAACACCGGGGAGCTGTTTTTT	CASSPIQGSNTGELFF
TRBV7-9	.	TRBJ1-4	.	TGTGCCAGCAGCTTTCTACAGGGTGAAGGTGAAAAACTGTTTTTT	CASSFLQGEGEKLFF
TRBV29-1	.	TRBJ2-3	.	TGCAGCGTTGAAGATACAAGCGGCACAGATACGCAGTATTTT	CSVEDTSGTDTQYF
TRBV25-1	.	TRBJ2-3	TRBD2	TGTGCCAGCAGTGAACTAGCGGGAGGAGATACGCAGTATTTT	CASSELAGGDTQYF
TRBV15	.	TRBJ1-3	.	TGTGCCACCAGCAGAGTGCAGTCTGGAAACACCATATATTTT	CATSRVQSGNTIYF
TRBV2	.	TRBJ1-5	TRBD1	TGTGCCAGCAGTGTCCGGGACAGGGATCAGCCCCAGCATTTT	CASSVRDRDQPQHF
TRBV3-1/TRBV3-2	.	TRBJ1-5	.	TGTGCCAGCAGCCAAGGGGAGGCTAGCAATCAGCCCCAGCATTTT	CASSQGEASNQPQHF
TRBV24-1	.	TRBJ1-2	.	TGTGCCACCAGTGATGGACTCTATGGCTACACCTTC	CATSDGLYGYTF
TRBV30	.	TRBJ2-2	.	TGTGCCTGGAGTAGAGGACATGCGAACACCGGGGAGCTGTTTTTT	CAWSRGHANTGELFF
TRBV11-2	.	TRBJ2-1	TRBD2	TGTGCCAGCAGCTTAGATGGGACTAGCGGGGCCTCCTACAATGAGCAGTTCTTC	CASSLDGTSGASYNEQFF
TRBV28	.	TRBJ2-7	TRBD1	TGTGCCAGCAGACAGGGGATCTACGAGCAGTACTTC	CASRQGIYEQYF
TRBV10-3	.	TRBJ2-5	.	TGTGCCATCAGCCGACAGACAAGAACGGAGACCCAGTACTTC	CAISRQTRTETQYF
TRBV10-3	.	TRBJ1-1	.	TGTGCCATCAGTGAGTCGGGGGGGAACACTGAAGCTTTCTTT	CAISESGGNTEAFF
TRBV7-2	.	TRBJ2-7	.	TGTGCCAGCAGCCTGGCGGGGAGCTCCTACGAGCAGTACTTC	CASSLAGSSYEQYF
TRBV19	.	TRBJ1-5	TRBD1	TGTGCCAGTAGTTCCACAGGGGGCCCTCAGCCCCAGCATTTT	CASSSTGGPQPQHF
TRBV30	.	TRBJ2-1	TRBD2	TGTGCCTGGAGTGTCCCCGGGACTAGCGGGAGACGGGAGCAGTTCTTC	CAWSVPGTSGRREQFF
TRBV24-1	.	TRBJ2-5	.	TGTGCCACTCTCACCATCGACAGGAACGGTCAAGAGACCCAGTACTTC	CATLTIDRNGQETQYF
TRBV18	.	TRBJ2-2	TRBD2	TGTGCCAGTACGCCTTCGGGAGGGCGGACCGGGGAGCTGTTTTTT	CASTPSGGRTGELFF
TRBV14	.	TRBJ1-1	.	TGTGCCAGCAGCCAGGACTCCTGGAGGTACACTGAAGCTTTCTTT	CASSQDSWRYTEAFF